The T cell receptor beta chain under discussion was sequenced for a study of cytomegalovirus exposure and HLA in healthy donors. PCR was performed using 60 Vbeta and 13 Jbeta primers. The protocol was immunoSEQ multiplex PCR, while the TCRdb copy is restricted to in-frame clones and leaves out a portion. The sample consists of over 85,000 clones, over 75% of them appearing once. The clonotype originates from a female donor in good health and CMV-seropositive. Sequencing input: PBMCs.

CDR3 bases: TGTGCCAGCAGTTACTCTGTCCGTTCACCCCTCCACTTT. As protein: CASSYSVRSPLHF. The chain employs TRBV6-5 and TRBJ1-6; no clear D. The CDR3 spans 13 residues. Germline CDR1 and CDR2: MNHEY and SVGAGI. Trimming left V 0 bases short and J 9 bases short, with 6 bases between.